These T cell receptor beta chains were read from a single sample in a study of T cell responses to AZD1222 COVID-19 vaccine. Only in-frame clones appear in the TCRdb table, and some are missing; sequencing was by immunoSEQ multiplex PCR. The sample shows roughly 120,000 clones, approximately 83% of them seen only once. The sample here was peripheral blood, taken on day 0 of AZD1222 vaccination. Receptors originate from an adult in good health. CDR3s include the opening cysteine and the closing phenylalanine or tryptophan.

CDR3 protein: CASSKVRCTRGPGTQYF; V gene: TRBV21-1; CDR3 length: 17
CDR3 protein: CASSPRQGFEKLFF; V gene: TRBV7-8; CDR3 length: 14
CDR3 protein: CASSWRGDTGELFF; V gene: TRBV7-3; CDR3 length: 14
CDR3 protein: CASSQASIGTDTQYF; V gene: TRBV4-1; CDR3 length: 15
CDR3 protein: CASSPGTGGWSPLHF; V gene: TRBV6-5; CDR3 length: 15
CDR3 protein: CASSDRGLWGYTF; V gene: TRBV19; CDR3 length: 13
CDR3 protein: CSARRELAQFF; V gene: TRBV20-1; CDR3 length: 11
CDR3 protein: CASSPPGSYEQYF; V gene: TRBV18; CDR3 length: 13
CDR3 protein: CASRMTRNYGYTF; V gene: TRBV5-1; CDR3 length: 13
CDR3 protein: CASSLQGQNTEAFF; V gene: TRBV18; CDR3 length: 14
CDR3 protein: CASSSQPQVLRTEAFF; V gene: TRBV5-6; CDR3 length: 16
CDR3 protein: CSVRDRSNYGYTF; V gene: TRBV29-1; CDR3 length: 13
CDR3 protein: CASRQLEGSYEQYF; V gene: TRBV5-1; CDR3 length: 14
CDR3 protein: CASSLVSGTEYEQYF; V gene: TRBV5-1; CDR3 length: 15
CDR3 protein: CASTQVRDRVRELGNSPLHF; V gene: TRBV19; CDR3 length: 20
CDR3 protein: CASSYRVGLYNEQFF; V gene: TRBV11-3; CDR3 length: 15
CDR3 protein: CASSYPRNGYTF; V gene: TRBV6-6; CDR3 length: 12
CDR3 protein: CASSFYRTGGNEQFF; V gene: TRBV27; CDR3 length: 15
CDR3 protein: CATTGGYTGELFF; V gene: TRBV6-5; CDR3 length: 13
CDR3 protein: CASSYEPGRTGELFF; V gene: TRBV6-2/TRBV6-3; CDR3 length: 15
CDR3 protein: CASGRGADTQYF; V gene: TRBV5-1; CDR3 length: 12
CDR3 protein: CASSEAEDNEQFF; V gene: TRBV2; CDR3 length: 13
CDR3 protein: CASSLGGQGKTGELFF; V gene: TRBV5-5; CDR3 length: 16
CDR3 protein: CASSPPRDRGF; V gene: TRBV9; CDR3 length: 11
CDR3 protein: CASSLGQGINPYNSPLHF; V gene: TRBV5-1; CDR3 length: 18
CDR3 protein: CASSQAPSGGAGLNNEQFF; V gene: TRBV4-2; CDR3 length: 19
CDR3 protein: CASSMRHSNTEAFF; V gene: TRBV19; CDR3 length: 14
CDR3 protein: CASSGDREGKYF; V gene: TRBV2; CDR3 length: 12
CDR3 protein: CASSPTGMGNTIYF; V gene: TRBV5-1; CDR3 length: 14
CDR3 protein: CASGLEQAYGYTF; V gene: TRBV12-5; CDR3 length: 13
CDR3 protein: CASYPGGQDTQYF; V gene: TRBV2; CDR3 length: 13
CDR3 protein: CASSPPGGSLTDTQYF; V gene: TRBV18; CDR3 length: 16
CDR3 protein: CASSLSPRELDTEAFF; V gene: TRBV27; CDR3 length: 16
CDR3 protein: CASSPREGRIGYTF; V gene: TRBV19; CDR3 length: 14
CDR3 protein: CAWSGVQGLTYEQYF; V gene: TRBV30; CDR3 length: 15
CDR3 protein: CASSLSRRSSQAYGYTF; V gene: TRBV27; CDR3 length: 17
CDR3 protein: CASRAGFNYGYTF; V gene: TRBV4-1; CDR3 length: 13
CDR3 protein: CASRNHRGAEVNEKLFF; V gene: TRBV2; CDR3 length: 17
CDR3 protein: CASSPLDFSGYGYTF; V gene: TRBV18; CDR3 length: 15
CDR3 protein: CASSPGPGKYEQYF; V gene: TRBV11-2; CDR3 length: 14
CDR3 protein: CASSPGLAGGAEQFF; V gene: TRBV6-4; CDR3 length: 15
CDR3 protein: CASSLAGTGGLRHNEKLFF; V gene: TRBV5-1; CDR3 length: 19
CDR3 protein: CASSMYSNQPQHF; V gene: TRBV27; CDR3 length: 13
CDR3 protein: CASSNSGTGWAKRDGYTF; V gene: TRBV19; CDR3 length: 18
CDR3 protein: CASSVRLNQPQHF; V gene: TRBV12-3/TRBV12-4; CDR3 length: 13
CDR3 protein: CASSRAGTSLSTEAFF; V gene: TRBV27; CDR3 length: 16
CDR3 protein: CASRKEGAGDTQYF; V gene: TRBV5-4; CDR3 length: 14
CDR3 protein: CASSEFGVGNQPQHF; V gene: TRBV2; CDR3 length: 15
CDR3 protein: CASTRSGSPTGELFF; V gene: TRBV2; CDR3 length: 15
CDR3 protein: CASSLRFSYNSPLHF; V gene: TRBV19; CDR3 length: 15
CDR3 protein: CASSLGQVNYGYTF; V gene: TRBV7-9; CDR3 length: 14
CDR3 protein: CATRGVRVPGELFF; V gene: TRBV27; CDR3 length: 14
CDR3 protein: CASGSGVGALPTGELFF; V gene: TRBV7-9; CDR3 length: 17